The subject of this entry is one T cell receptor (beta chain). Its antigen remains unidentified. These data originate in a study of early T cells in non-severe SARS-CoV-2 infection. Overall study context: Investigators sequenced bulk RNA drawn from unsorted whole blood, and chains remained unpaired. General study results and limits: Lookups in VDJdb leaned toward anti-spike CD8 responses and missed private and CD4 specificities.

Researchers attached unique molecular identifiers to individual cDNA molecules. One entry per CDR3 protein, called by TCRdb with MiXCR from the 5' RACE reads. This table has some 50,000 distinct CDR3 sequences, about 9.3% appearing once. CDR3 size: 15 residues. The germline V gene has CDR1 DFQATT and CDR2 SNEGSKA (reference sequence). J lost 4 bases, V lost 3 bases, and 11 bases had no gene match. The sequence came from an adult who was a healthcare worker with PCR-confirmed SARS-CoV-2 infection or an uninfected control (not recorded which). Input material: whole blood. V usage is TRBV20-1 and J usage is TRBJ2-5, with 7 bases matching TRBD1. CDR3 sequence (DNA): TGCAGTGCTAGGGGAAAACAGGGGATTGGAGAGACCCAGTACTTC. Translating gives CSARGKQGIGETQYF.